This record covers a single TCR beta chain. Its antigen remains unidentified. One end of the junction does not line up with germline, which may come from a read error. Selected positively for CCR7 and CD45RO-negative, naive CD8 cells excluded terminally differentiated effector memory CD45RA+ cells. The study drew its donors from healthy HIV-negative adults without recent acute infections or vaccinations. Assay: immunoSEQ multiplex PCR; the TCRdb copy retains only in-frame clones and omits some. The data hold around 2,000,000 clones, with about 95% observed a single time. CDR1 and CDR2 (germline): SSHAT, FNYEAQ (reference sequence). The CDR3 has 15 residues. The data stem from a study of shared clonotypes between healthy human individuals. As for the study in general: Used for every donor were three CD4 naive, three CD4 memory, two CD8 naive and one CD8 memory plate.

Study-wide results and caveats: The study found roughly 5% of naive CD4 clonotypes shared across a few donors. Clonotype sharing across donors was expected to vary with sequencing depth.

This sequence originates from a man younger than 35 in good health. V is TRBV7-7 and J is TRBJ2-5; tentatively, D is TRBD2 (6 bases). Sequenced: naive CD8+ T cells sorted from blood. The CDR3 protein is CASSLAGGRQETQYF. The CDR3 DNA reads TGTGCTAGCAGCTTAGCTGGGGGGAGGCAAGAGACCCAGTACTTC.